Listed below are T cell receptor beta chains from one sample, sequenced in a study of identical twins. Using its own MiXCR run on the 5' RACE reads, TCRdb lists one record per CDR3 protein. Among under 300,000 distinct CDR3 sequences listed, about 8.9% were seen once. A further study also used this sample, focusing on yellow fever vaccine responses in identical twins.

Specimen: CD8+ T cells sorted from blood. Source of these receptors: a woman aged 18-35 years in good health. Each CDR3 is given with its conserved first and last residue. The D gene is left open where the match is weak. The size entry is marked missing in some rows and otherwise reads once, few, many or a size class.

j_gene | abundance | v_gene | d_gene | CDR3nt | CDR3aa
TRBJ2-1 | few | TRBV12-3/TRBV12-4 | . | TGTGCCGTACCCGGATACTACAATGAGCAGTTCTTC | CAVPGYYNEQFF
TRBJ2-1 | . | TRBV29-1 | . | TGCAGCGGAGTCTTCGGTGAGCAGTTCTTC | CSGVFGEQFF
TRBJ2-1 | few | TRBV20-1 | TRBD2 | TGCAGTGCTAGAGATTGGGGAACGGGACTAGCGGAACTCAATGAGCAGTTCTTC | CSARDWGTGLAELNEQFF
TRBJ2-7 | many | TRBV12-3/TRBV12-4 | . | TGTGCCAGCAGTACGACAGACGAGCAGTACTTC | CASSTTDEQYF
TRBJ1-1 | few | TRBV7-9 | . | TGTGCCAGCAGCCCCAGTCGAACAGGGTGGAATACTGAAGCTTTCTTT | CASSPSRTGWNTEAFF
TRBJ2-1 | many | TRBV7-8 | TRBD1 | TGTGCCAGCCGCGACACTGAGGGGGCTTGGTACAATGAGCAGTTCTTC | CASRDTEGAWYNEQFF
TRBJ1-4 | many | TRBV4-3 | TRBD1 | TGCGCCAGCAGCCAAGAACCTGCCGGGACAGGGAATGAAAAACTGTTTTTT | CASSQEPAGTGNEKLFF
TRBJ2-5 | . | TRBV7-6 | . | TGTGCCAGCAGCTTAGAGGTCCAGTCGGGGACCCAGTACTTC | CASSLEVQSGTQYF
TRBJ2-5 | . | TRBV2 | . | TGTGCCAGCCTCGTTCCGGGGGCCGCGGAAGAGACCCAGTACTTC | CASLVPGAAEETQYF
TRBJ2-4 | many | TRBV12-3/TRBV12-4 | TRBD1 | TGTGCCAGCAAGTCCGGGACAGGGGGCATCGAAAACATTCAGTACTTC | CASKSGTGGIENIQYF
TRBJ2-5 | few | TRBV14 | . | TGTGCCAGCAGCCGCTGGGCCCAAGAGACCCAGTACTTC | CASSRWAQETQYF
TRBJ2-3 | . | TRBV11-2 | . | TGTGCCAGCAGCCCGGATGTTCTGGACATCAAAAATACGCAGTATTTT | CASSPDVLDIKNTQYF
TRBJ1-1 | many | TRBV11-2 | TRBD1 | TGTGCCAGCAGTTGGGGACAGGGGGCTGAAGCTTTCTTT | CASSWGQGAEAFF
TRBJ1-1 | . | TRBV5-1 | . | TGCGCCAGCACCCAGGGGAGGGGTATGAACACTGAAGCTTTCTTT | CASTQGRGMNTEAFF
TRBJ2-2 | . | TRBV30 | . | TGTGCCTGGAGTCTGGACCTCATACCCGGGGAGCTGTTTTTT | CAWSLDLIPGELFF
TRBJ2-3 | . | TRBV25-1 | TRBD1 | TGTGCCAGCAGGGAAAATCTATGGACAGGGCCCACAGATACGCAGTATTTT | CASRENLWTGPTDTQYF
TRBJ2-1 | few | TRBV24-1 | . | TGTGCCACCAGTGACCCCAAGAGCGGAGAGTTCTACAATGAGCAGTTCTTC | CATSDPKSGEFYNEQFF
TRBJ2-7 | few | TRBV5-1 | . | TGCGCCAGCAGCTTGGAGGGGGCTGGAGGGTACGAGCAGTACTTC | CASSLEGAGGYEQYF
TRBJ2-2 | . | TRBV11-2 | TRBD1 | TGTGCCAGCAGCTTAAACATCCTGACAGGGGGCAACGTCGCCGGGGAGCTGTTTTTT | CASSLNILTGGNVAGELFF
TRBJ2-1 | . | TRBV3-1 | . | TGTGCCAGCAGCCAAGTCTTAGCCCGTGTAAATGAGCAGTTCTTC | CASSQVLARVNEQFF
TRBJ1-1 | . | TRBV5-1 | TRBD1 | TGCGCCAGCAGCTTGGAGCGGACAGGGGAAACTGAAGCTTTCTTT | CASSLERTGETEAFF
TRBJ2-7 | . | TRBV2 | TRBD2 | TGTGCCAGCAGTGAAGCCCCGGGGGGGGAGCAGTACTTC | CASSEAPGGEQYF
TRBJ2-3 | many | TRBV5-1 | TRBD2 | TGCGCCAGCAGCTCCCCAGGGACTAGCGGCGTGGGGGATACGCAGTATTTT | CASSSPGTSGVGDTQYF
TRBJ2-1 | many | TRBV9 | . | TGTGCCAGCAGCGTAGGATCGGTGGTTTTCTCCTACAATGAGCAGTTCTTC | CASSVGSVVFSYNEQFF
TRBJ2-5 | . | TRBV19 | . | TGTGCCAGTAGTATTGGGGGAACAGAGACCCAGTACTTC | CASSIGGTETQYF
TRBJ1-1 | few | TRBV20-1 | . | TGCAGTGCTAGAGATAGGACGGTGAACACTGAAGCTTTCTTT | CSARDRTVNTEAFF
TRBJ1-1 | few | TRBV27 | TRBD1 | TGTGCCAGCAGTCGAACCTGGGGACAGGGTGGACCATTAACCCGGAACACTGAAGCTTTCTTT | CASSRTWGQGGPLTRNTEAFF
TRBJ2-2 | few | TRBV7-9 | TRBD1 | TGTGCCAGCAGGCCAGCGAGGACAGGGGACACCGGGGAGCTGTTTTTT | CASRPARTGDTGELFF
TRBJ2-7 | many | TRBV12-3/TRBV12-4 | . | TGTGCCAGCAGCGGAGGTTTCGAGCAGTACTTC | CASSGGFEQYF
TRBJ2-1 | many | TRBV7-3 | TRBD2 | TGTGCCAGCAGCTCCGGACTAGCGGGGAGCTCCTACAATGAGCAGTTCTTC | CASSSGLAGSSYNEQFF
TRBJ2-7 | . | TRBV7-8 | . | TGTGCCAGCAGCGACCAGGTGACTCCGACGTACGAGCAGTACTTC | CASSDQVTPTYEQYF
TRBJ2-1 | few | TRBV4-3 | . | TGCGCCAGCAGCCAAGATGGGTCTGAATACAATGAGCAGTTCTTC | CASSQDGSEYNEQFF
TRBJ1-2 | . | TRBV28 | . | TGTGCCAGCAGTTTTAGGGGGGCGAACTATGGCTACACCTTC | CASSFRGANYGYTF
TRBJ2-5 | many | TRBV6-2/TRBV6-3 | TRBD1 | TGTGCCAGCACCAACAGGGGGTTCGTGGAGACCCAGTACTTC | CASTNRGFVETQYF
TRBJ2-7 | many | TRBV7-6 | . | TGTGCCAGCAGCCTCGGTAGCGGTAGCTCCTACGAGCAGTACTTC | CASSLGSGSSYEQYF
TRBJ2-5 | many | TRBV5-1 | . | TGCGCCAGCAGCTCGAATACCGGGTTCCAAGAGACCCAGTACTTC | CASSSNTGFQETQYF
TRBJ2-7 | few | TRBV7-9 | . | TGTGCCAGCAGCCCGGGACCGCGGTACGAGCAGTACTTC | CASSPGPRYEQYF
TRBJ2-1 | . | TRBV11-2 | . | TGTGCCAGCAGCTTATATGGCCTATACAATGAGCAGTTCTTC | CASSLYGLYNEQFF
TRBJ2-2 | few | TRBV11-2 | TRBD2 | TGTGCCAGCAGCCCCCAGATGCTAGCGGGAGGGCCGAACACCGGGGAGCTGTTTTTT | CASSPQMLAGGPNTGELFF
TRBJ2-2 | many | TRBV12-3/TRBV12-4 | . | TGTGCCAGCACCCCCCTTCCGGGGTTGAACACCGGGGAGCTGTTTTTT | CASTPLPGLNTGELFF
TRBJ1-5 | few | TRBV4-1 | . | TGCGCCAGCAGCCAACTAGCTGGGGCGAGTGATCAGCCCCAGCATTTT | CASSQLAGASDQPQHF
TRBJ2-1 | . | TRBV12-3/TRBV12-4 | . | TGTGCCAGCAGTTTAGGACCCTTTTCACACAATGAGCAGTTCTTC | CASSLGPFSHNEQFF
TRBJ2-4 | . | TRBV20-1 | TRBD1 | TGCAGTGCTAGAGCCGAGGGACAGGGAGCCAAAAACATTCAGTACTTC | CSARAEGQGAKNIQYF
TRBJ2-6 | . | TRBV27 | TRBD2 | TGTGCCAGCAGTTGGACTAGCGTGCCTGGGGCCAACGTCCTGACTTTC | CASSWTSVPGANVLTF
TRBJ2-7 | few | TRBV28 | . | TGTGCCAGCAGTTCCGAGATGGGCCTCCCTCTTCGCAGCTACGAGCAGTACTTC | CASSSEMGLPLRSYEQYF